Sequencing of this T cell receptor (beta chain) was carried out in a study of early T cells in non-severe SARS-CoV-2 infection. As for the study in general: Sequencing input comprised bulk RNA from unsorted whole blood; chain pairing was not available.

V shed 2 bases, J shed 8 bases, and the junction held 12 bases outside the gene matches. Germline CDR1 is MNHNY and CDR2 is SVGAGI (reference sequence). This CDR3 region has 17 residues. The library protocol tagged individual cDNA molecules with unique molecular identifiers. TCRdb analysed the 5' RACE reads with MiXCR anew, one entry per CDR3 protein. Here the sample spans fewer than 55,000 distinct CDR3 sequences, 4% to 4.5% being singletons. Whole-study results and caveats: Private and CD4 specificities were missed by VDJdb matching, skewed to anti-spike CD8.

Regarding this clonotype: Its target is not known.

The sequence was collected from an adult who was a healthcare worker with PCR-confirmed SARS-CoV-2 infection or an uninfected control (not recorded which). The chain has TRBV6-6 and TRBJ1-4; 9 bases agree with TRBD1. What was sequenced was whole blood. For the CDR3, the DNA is TGTGCCAGCAGTTACCACGGGACAGGGAGGCTAGCGGAAAAACTGTTTTTT. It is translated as CASSYHGTGRLAEKLFF.